Detailed here is one T cell receptor beta chain. Sequencing targeted TCR beta in T cells from blood (CD8+ and CD4+). This specimen belongs to a study of CD8 T cells in Susac syndrome. Germline assignment: CDR1 MNHEY and CDR2 SMNVEV (reference sequence). Trimming shortened V by 3 bases and J by 1 base, and 25 bases separated the two germline ends. CDR3 length: 19 residues. RNA amounts of about 0.5 to 1 ug underwent reverse transcription with random hexamers. Each CDR3 protein gets one entry after TCRdb re-called the immunoSEQ multiplex PCR reads with MiXCR. Of 85,000 to 90,000 distinct CDR3 sequences in the sample, over 85% were seen once.

The receptor's source is a human donor in good health. Sequences were obtained from CD8+ T cells from PBMCs. This chain connects TRBV27 to TRBJ2-7; D could derive from TRBD1 or TRBD2 (6 bases each). CDR3 bases: TGTGCCAGCAGTTTTGAAGGCCCGGAGGGGGGCACCCCGTCCTACGAGCAGTACTTC. Its translation is CASSFEGPEGGTPSYEQYF.